This T cell receptor (beta chain) is from a study of shared clonotypes between healthy human individuals. Libraries were prepared by immunoSEQ multiplex PCR; TCRdb keeps only in-frame clonotypes and omits some of them. The sample shows over 1.5 million clones, 95% to 99% of them seen only once. Trimming stripped 9 bases from V and 2 bases from J, with 13 bases between. The CDR3 contains 13 residues. CDR1 LNHDA and CDR2 SQIVND come from the germline V gene (reference sequence). The V and J genes are TRBV19 and TRBJ1-1, with D perhaps matching TRBD1 (5 bases). The receptor comes from a young man in good health. The sequenced material came from naive CD4+ T cells sorted from blood. Subset indicated: CD45RA+ positively selected. Here the CDR3 reads CASSRQINTEAFF. In DNA, the CDR3 is TGTGCCAGCTCCAGACAGATAAACACTGAAGCTTTCTTT.